Sequencing of this T cell receptor beta chain was carried out in a study of stem cell transplantation in POMP-related autoinflammatory disease. Looking at the study overall: Hypothesis: faulty thymoproteasomes impair CD8+ T-cell selection, skewing TRB repertoires.

With respect to this clone: Its antigen is as yet unknown.

TCRdb keeps only in-frame clones here, not all; method: immunoSEQ multiplex PCR. The top ten clones hold roughly 57% of a sample with about 11,000 clones, around 90% of them seen once. Study-wide results and limits: A trend toward lower repertoire diversity and greater clonality appeared in every analyzed T-cell subset of PRAID patients. Patients with PRAID showed a restricted number of unique TRB V-J gene pairings.

PRAID combined immunodeficiency and autoinflammation. The CDR3 sequence is 15 residues long. Germline V gives CDR1 LNHNV, CDR2 YYDKDF (reference sequence). The germline V and J ends were trimmed by 3 bases and 11 bases, with 22 bases remaining between them. The receptor was isolated from a human donor with POMP-related autoinflammation and immune dysregulation (PRAID). The chain carries TRBV15 and TRBJ1-1; possibly TRBD1 for D (6 bases). Sequenced material: CD8+ T cells from PBMCs, taken before stem cell transplantation. The CDR3 reads CATSRARDIRQSAFF. The CDR3 region has the DNA TGTGCCACCAGCAGGGCGCGGGACATTCGTCAATCGGCTTTCTTT.